This TCR beta chain was obtained from a study of shared clonotypes between healthy human individuals. The study's findings and limits: Of the naive CD4 clonotypes, around 4.9% were shared across several donors. Across subsets, estimated richness was generally greater for naive than for memory populations. Only a few donors were included, so the genetic and exposure-history diversity represented was limited.

Measured with immunoSEQ multiplex PCR; TCRdb has only the in-frame clones, and not every one. In the table there are 2 million to 2.5 million clones, around 95% of which are singletons. V lost 3 bases to trimming and J lost 5 bases, with 24 bases between them. CDR1 is SGHNT and CDR2 is YYREEE in the germline V gene (reference sequence). The CDR3 has 17 residues. A remark on this clone: The antigen is unknown.

The specimen was naive CD4+ T cells sorted from blood. Sample subset: CD45RA+ positively selected. This TCR was sampled from a man aged 18-30 years in good health. This chain uses TRBV5-4 with TRBJ2-7, with D perhaps matching TRBD2 (7 bases). The CDR3 nucleotides read TGTGCCAGCAGCTCGATAGAGGGGAGGGGGAAGAGAAACGAGCAGTACTTC. It specifies CASSSIEGRGKRNEQYF.